This T cell receptor beta chain appears in the sequencing data of a study of OX40 agonist ivuxolimab in advanced cancers. At the level of the study: Eligibility admitted prior anti-PD-1, anti-PD-L1 or anti-CTLA-4 therapy; around 41% had some. General study results and limits: Among the lowest peripheral clonal expansion occurred in 0.1-3.0 mg/kg partial responders.

In germline, CDR1 is MNHEY, CDR2 SVGAGI. CDR3 length: 14 residues. The V gene lost 2 bases and the J gene lost 1 base, with 8 bases spanning the gap. As to this clone: Its specificity is not known.

Produced via immunoSEQ multiplex PCR; TCRdb's table is partial and in-frame only. The sample consists of about 38,000 clones, about 90% of them appearing once. This rearrangement joins TRBV6-5 to TRBJ1-1, with D unresolved. This receptor was obtained from an adult with an advanced solid tumor such as melanoma, head and neck, liver or kidney cancer. The sequenced sample was CD4+ or CD8+ T cells sorted from blood, obtained in a trial of the OX40 agonist ivuxolimab. Written as DNA, the CDR3 is TGTGCCAGCAGTTACCAGGACTCGAACACTGAAGCTTTCTTT. It translates to CASSYQDSNTEAFF.